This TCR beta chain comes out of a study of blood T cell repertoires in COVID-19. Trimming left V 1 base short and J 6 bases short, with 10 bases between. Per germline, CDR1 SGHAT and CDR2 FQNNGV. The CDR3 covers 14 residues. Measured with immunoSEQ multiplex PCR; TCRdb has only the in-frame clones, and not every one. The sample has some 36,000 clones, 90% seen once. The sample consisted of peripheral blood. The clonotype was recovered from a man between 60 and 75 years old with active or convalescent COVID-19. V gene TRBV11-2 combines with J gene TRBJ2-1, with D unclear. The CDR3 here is CASSLVGPINEQFF. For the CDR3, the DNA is TGTGCCAGCAGCTTAGTTGGGCCTATCAATGAGCAGTTCTTC.